The 11 T cell receptor beta chains in this list originate from one sample, sequenced in a study of blood T cell repertoires in COVID-19 (dated by TCRdb to about 2020). The library was produced with the immunoSEQ multiplex PCR assay. What TCRdb holds here is the immuneACCESS table cut down to in-frame rearrangements. Part of the clones is not present; checked against another copy, under half of the missing clones reflect an unresolved V gene, and the others are unexplained. Here the sample has roughly 230,000 clones; roughly 83% occur a single time. The ten largest account for around 27% of the sample. What was sequenced was peripheral blood. The receptor set was obtained from a man in his forties or fifties with acute or convalescent COVID-19.

This chain joins TRBV6-4 and TRBJ2-5; D might be TRBD1 (6 bases). V was shortened by 6 bases and J by 2 bases, with 19 bases between the two germline ends. CDR1 and CDR2 from the germline V gene are MRHNA and SNTAGT. The CDR3 spans 16 residues. The CDR3 loop is CASRAKLGQLQETQYF. CDR3 in DNA: TGTGCCAGCAGGGCCAAATTGGGACAATTACAAGAGACCCAGTACTTC.

This rearrangement joins TRBV19 to TRBJ2-7; 8 nucleotides align to TRBD2. From germline, CDR1 is LNHDA and CDR2 SQIVND (reference sequence). The V segment lost 3 bases and the J segment 3 bases; nucleotides outside the gene matches: 7. The CDR3 contains 15 residues. CDR3 nucleotide sequence: TGTGCCAGTAGTATCGGGAGCGGGAGAAACTACGAGCAGTACTTC. Protein: CASSIGSGRNYEQYF.

Here the CDR3 DNA reads TGCAGCGTTGAACCGGGGGAGACCCAGTACTTC. Encoded protein: CSVEPGETQYF. The V call is TRBV29-1, the J call TRBJ2-5, with TRBD2 as a possible D gene (5 bases). This CDR3 is built from 11 residues. Trimming stripped 2 bases from V and 5 bases from J, with 6 bases between. The germline gives CDR1 SQVTM, CDR2 ANQGSEA.

J is TRBJ2-7 and V is TRBV6-6; 11 nucleotides match TRBD1. V gave up 2 bases and J gave up 7 bases; unmatched junction bases: 7. The CDR3 has 15 amino acids. CDR1 MNHNY and CDR2 SVGAGI come from the germline V gene (reference sequence). The CDR3 DNA sequence: TGTGCCAGCAGTTACGGACGGGACAGGGGGAATGAGCAGTACTTC. Amino acid sequence: CASSYGRDRGNEQYF.

Notes on this clone: Different DNA sequences within this sample yield the same CDR3. CDR3 protein: CSVLDSYGYTF. The CDR3 region has the DNA TGCAGCGTTCTTGACAGCTATGGCTACACCTTC. This rearrangement joins TRBV29-1 to TRBJ1-2; TRBD1 might be the D (5 bases). Looked up from germline, CDR1 is SQVTM and CDR2 is ANQGSEA. The CDR3 runs to 11 residues. Deletions cut 5 bases from V and 4 bases from J, with 8 bases between.

This chain connects TRBV27 to TRBJ2-1, with a tentative D call TRBD1 (5 bases). This CDR3 spans 11 amino acids. Germline V lookup: CDR1 MNHEY, CDR2 SMNVEV (reference sequence). The ends were cut back, 6 bases at V and 9 bases at J, with 9 bases in the middle. The DNA for the CDR3 is TGTGCCAGCAGACTAAGGGGTGAGCAGTTCTTC. This translates into CASRLRGEQFF.

The rearrangement joins TRBV18 to TRBJ1-2, with D unresolved. Germline lookup yields CDR1 KGHSH and CDR2 LQKENI. The germline V and J ends were trimmed by 0 bases and 4 bases, with 3 bases remaining between them. This CDR3 contains 12 residues. The CDR3 DNA is TGTGCCAGCTCACCACCGAGCTATGGCTACACCTTC. Translating it yields CASSPPSYGYTF. Together with reference TRBV18 and TRBJ1-2, the CDR3 gives the full variable domain: NAGVMQNPRHLVRRRGQEARLRCSPMKGHSHVYWYRQLPEEGLKFMVYLQKENIIDESGMPKERFSAEFPKEGPSILRIQQVVRGDSAAYFCASSPPSYGYTFGSGTRLTVV.

The chain recombines TRBV12-3 or TRBV12-4 with TRBJ1-1; the D is unclear. This CDR3 is built from 11 residues. V dropped 6 bases and J dropped 3 bases, with 5 bases sitting between them. CDR3 coding DNA: TGTGCCAGCAGGGACTACACTGAAGCTTTCTTT. The encoded protein is CASRDYTEAFF.

The rearrangement uses TRBV27 and TRBJ1-2; TRBD1 might be the D (5 bases). Germline lookup yields CDR1 MNHEY and CDR2 SMNVEV (reference sequence). Trimming cost V 5 bases and J 4 bases, with 14 bases left between them. This CDR3 comprises 14 residues. This chain's CDR3 is CASSPLREPYGYTF. In nucleotides, the CDR3 is TGTGCCAGCAGTCCCCTCAGGGAACCCTATGGCTACACCTTC.

The rearrangement joins TRBV7-2 to TRBJ2-7; no reliable D call. CDR1 is SGHTA, CDR2 FQGNSA, per germline. V shed 6 bases and J shed 6 bases, with 15 bases lying between them. The CDR3 is made up of 13 amino acids. In nucleotides, the CDR3 is TGTGCCAGCAGACAATCTGGGCAGGTCGAGCAGTACTTC. Its translation is CASRQSGQVEQYF.

V usage is TRBV7-6 and J usage is TRBJ1-2; D might be TRBD1 (6 bases). Germline V gives CDR1 SGHVS, CDR2 FNYEAQ. This CDR3 region has 15 residues. V was cut by 5 bases and J by 4 bases, with 17 bases left in between. CDR3 loop: CASSPQVDSSYGYTF. Here the CDR3 DNA reads TGTGCCAGCAGCCCCCAAGTGGACAGCTCCTATGGCTACACCTTC. The whole variable domain, filled in from reference TRBV7-6 and TRBJ1-2, reads GAGVSQSPRYKVTKRGQDVALRCDPISGHVSLYWYRQALGQGPEFLTYFNYEAQQDKSGLPNDRFSAERPEGSISTLTIQRTEQRDSAMYRCASSPQVDSSYGYTFGSGTRLTVV.